The rows below give T cell receptor beta chains drawn from one sample of a study of regulatory T cells in long-lasting Graves disease. TCRdb re-called the multiplex PCR reads through MiXCR, storing one row per CDR3 protein. Of 250,000 to 300,000 distinct CDR3 sequences detected, about 18% appear once; the ten largest clones hold approximately 15%. These data were also filed under a second study, of T cells in Graves' hyperthyroidism and ophthalmopathy.

The sample here was peripheral blood mononuclear cells (PBMCs), taken at new diagnosis, from a patient treated with antithyroid drugs. These receptors came from a woman in her twenties or thirties with Graves disease. The CDR3 runs from the conserved cysteine through the conserved F or W. A D gene is named only where the DNA matches it firmly. Size tells how often a clone was seen (once, few, many) or the class of an expanded clone, and some rows leave it out.

D: TRBD1
V: TRBV3-1
size: many
J: TRBJ1-1
CDR3: CASSQDLADRETFF
DNA: TGTGCCAGCAGCCAAGATTTGGCGGACAGGGAAACTTTCTTT

D: NA
V: TRBV27
size: many
J: TRBJ2-7
CDR3: CASSLSSRVDEQYF
DNA: TGTGCCAGCAGTTTATCGAGTAGGGTCGACGAGCAGTACTTC

D: TRBD1
V: TRBV5-6
size: NA
J: TRBJ1-2
CDR3: CASSLGDRYYGYTF
DNA: TGTGCCAGCAGCTTGGGGGACAGATACTATGGCTACACCTTC

D: TRBD1
V: TRBV2
size: once
J: TRBJ2-7
CDR3: CASREGQGAYEQYF
DNA: TGTGCCAGCAGAGAGGGACAGGGGGCCTACGAGCAGTACTTC

D: NA
V: TRBV6-1
size: few
J: TRBJ2-6
CDR3: CASNRGYGANVLTF
DNA: TGTGCCAGCAACCGGGGGTACGGGGCCAACGTCCTGACTTTC

D: NA
V: TRBV12-3/TRBV12-4
size: many
J: TRBJ1-6
CDR3: CASSEGGFRNSPLHF
DNA: TGTGCCAGCAGTGAGGGGGGGTTTAGGAATTCACCCCTCCACTTT

D: TRBD2
V: TRBV7-3
size: many
J: TRBJ2-3
CDR3: CASSLSGGDTQYF
DNA: TGTGCCAGCAGCTTAAGCGGGGGAGATACGCAGTATTTT

D: TRBD2
V: TRBV7-9
size: many
J: TRBJ2-5
CDR3: CASRSSGGAETQYF
DNA: TGTGCCAGCAGGTCTAGCGGGGGGGCGGAGACCCAGTACTTC

D: NA
V: TRBV18
size: many
J: TRBJ1-1
CDR3: CASSLGLSTEAFF
DNA: TGTGCCAGCAGCTTAGGTCTGAGCACTGAAGCTTTCTTT

D: NA
V: TRBV20-1
size: NA
J: TRBJ2-1
CDR3: CSATGTLDYNEQFF
DNA: TGCAGTGCTACCGGGACTTTGGATTACAATGAGCAGTTCTTC

D: TRBD1
V: TRBV7-9
size: many
J: TRBJ2-2
CDR3: CASSLYGTGGAGELFF
DNA: TGTGCCAGCAGCTTATACGGGACAGGGGGCGCCGGGGAGCTGTTTTTT

D: TRBD1
V: TRBV15
size: NA
J: TRBJ1-5
CDR3: CATSPRAGGRGNQPQHF
DNA: TGTGCCACCAGCCCTCGAGCAGGGGGCAGGGGCAATCAGCCCCAGCATTTT

D: NA
V: TRBV20-1
size: many
J: TRBJ1-1
CDR3: CSASPNTEAFF
DNA: TGCAGTGCTAGTCCGAACACTGAAGCTTTCTTT

D: NA
V: TRBV5-5
size: NA
J: TRBJ1-3
CDR3: CASSRDVHYSGNTIYF
DNA: TGTGCCAGCAGCCGGGACGTACATTACTCTGGAAACACCATATATTTT

D: NA
V: TRBV2
size: NA
J: TRBJ2-7
CDR3: CASSSTADYEQYF
DNA: TGTGCCAGCAGCTCTACAGCGGACTACGAGCAGTACTTC

D: TRBD2
V: TRBV6-2/TRBV6-3
size: NA
J: TRBJ2-2
CDR3: CASRLAGTNTGELFF
DNA: TGTGCCAGCAGACTAGCGGGGACGAACACCGGGGAGCTGTTTTTT

D: NA
V: TRBV6-1
size: many
J: TRBJ1-2
CDR3: CASSLYRNYGYTF
DNA: TGTGCCAGCAGCCTGTATCGGAACTATGGCTACACCTTC

D: TRBD1
V: TRBV9
size: few
J: TRBJ2-3
CDR3: CASRGQGIGTDTQYF
DNA: TGTGCCAGCAGGGGACAGGGGATTGGCACAGATACGCAGTATTTT

D: NA
V: TRBV7-9
size: few
J: TRBJ1-1
CDR3: CASSASGGTEAFF
DNA: TGTGCCAGCAGCGCGAGTGGGGGCACTGAAGCTTTCTTT

D: TRBD2
V: TRBV10-3
size: NA
J: TRBJ2-1
CDR3: CAISESPSGVMYNEQFF
DNA: TGTGCCATCAGTGAGTCGCCTAGCGGGGTCATGTACAATGAGCAGTTCTTC

D: TRBD1
V: TRBV6-1
size: many
J: TRBJ2-5
CDR3: CASSEDPDRIQETQYF
DNA: TGTGCCAGCAGTGAAGATCCGGACAGGATTCAAGAGACCCAGTACTTC

D: NA
V: TRBV27
size: NA
J: TRBJ1-5
CDR3: CAGSLAVNQPQHF
DNA: TGTGCCGGCAGTTTAGCGGTAAATCAACCCCAGCATTTT

D: NA
V: TRBV6-5
size: many
J: TRBJ1-1
CDR3: CASSFGGLGTEAFF
DNA: TGTGCCAGCAGTTTTGGCGGGTTGGGCACTGAAGCTTTCTTT

D: NA
V: TRBV12-3/TRBV12-4
size: few
J: TRBJ2-3
CDR3: CASSFQDPDTQYF
DNA: TGTGCCAGCAGTTTCCAGGACCCAGATACGCAGTATTTT

D: NA
V: TRBV20-1
size: many
J: TRBJ2-3
CDR3: CSALDTRSWDTQYF
DNA: TGCAGTGCTTTAGACACCCGAAGTTGGGATACGCAGTATTTT

D: NA
V: TRBV27
size: many
J: TRBJ1-1
CDR3: CASSRRGRVTDYTEAFF
DNA: TGTGCCAGCAGTCGCCGGGGTAGAGTTACCGATTACACTGAAGCTTTCTTT

D: TRBD1
V: TRBV7-9
size: many
J: TRBJ2-5
CDR3: CASSFWTGGRETQYF
DNA: TGTGCCAGCAGCTTCTGGACAGGGGGACGGGAGACCCAGTACTTC

D: NA
V: TRBV29-1
size: many
J: TRBJ1-3
CDR3: CSAEGGYSGNTIYF
DNA: TGCAGCGCCGAAGGGGGATACTCTGGAAACACCATATATTTT

D: NA
V: TRBV9
size: many
J: TRBJ1-6
CDR3: CASSDGTSLAALHF
DNA: TGTGCCAGCAGCGACGGCACCTCACTAGCGGCCCTCCACTTT

D: NA
V: TRBV5-1
size: many
J: TRBJ2-1
CDR3: CASSMGPKNEQFF
DNA: TGCGCCAGCAGCATGGGCCCTAAGAATGAGCAGTTCTTC

D: TRBD2
V: TRBV12-5
size: many
J: TRBJ2-3
CDR3: CASGLVPPGLASDTQYF
DNA: TGTGCTAGTGGTTTGGTACCACCGGGACTAGCGTCAGATACGCAGTATTTT

D: TRBD1
V: TRBV6-1
size: many
J: TRBJ1-2
CDR3: CASRYTATGVHGYTF
DNA: TGTGCCAGCCGATATACCGCAACAGGGGTACATGGCTACACCTTC

D: NA
V: TRBV20-1
size: many
J: TRBJ1-1
CDR3: CSAREGRNTEAFF
DNA: TGCAGTGCTAGAGAGGGACGAAACACTGAAGCTTTCTTT

D: NA
V: TRBV15
size: many
J: TRBJ2-3
CDR3: CATSRDTRQRADTQYF
DNA: TGTGCCACCAGCAGAGATACGAGACAGAGGGCAGATACGCAGTATTTT

D: NA
V: TRBV5-1
size: many
J: TRBJ1-1
CDR3: CASSPRYQGLGTEAFF
DNA: TGCGCCAGCAGCCCCCGATATCAGGGGTTGGGCACTGAAGCTTTCTTT

D: NA
V: TRBV10-1
size: many
J: TRBJ2-1
CDR3: CASKSLKASRGYNEQFF
DNA: TGCGCCAGCAAGAGTCTTAAGGCCTCGAGGGGCTACAATGAGCAGTTCTTC

D: NA
V: TRBV5-1
size: many
J: TRBJ1-5
CDR3: CASSFSTGRNQPQHF
DNA: TGCGCCAGCAGCTTTTCAACAGGTCGCAATCAGCCCCAGCATTTT

D: TRBD1
V: TRBV20-1
size: NA
J: TRBJ2-3
CDR3: CSAIDRGGDTQYF
DNA: TGCAGTGCTATAGACAGGGGCGGAGATACGCAGTATTTT

D: TRBD1
V: TRBV10-2
size: NA
J: TRBJ2-7
CDR3: CASSEWISSSGGEQYF
DNA: TGCGCCAGCAGTGAGTGGATTTCTAGCTCAGGGGGCGAGCAGTACTTC

D: NA
V: TRBV3-1
size: many
J: TRBJ2-7
CDR3: CASSQVAPRYEQYF
DNA: TGTGCCAGCAGCCAAGTTGCCCCTCGCTACGAGCAGTACTTC

D: NA
V: TRBV4-1
size: many
J: TRBJ1-2
CDR3: CASSQDVDYGYTF
DNA: TGCGCCAGCAGCCAAGATGTGGATTATGGCTACACCTTC

D: TRBD2
V: TRBV20-1
size: many
J: TRBJ2-7
CDR3: CSAREIAGEYEQYF
DNA: TGCAGTGCTAGAGAAATAGCGGGGGAATACGAGCAGTACTTC